This T cell receptor (beta chain) was identified during a study of T-cell reconstitution after alpha-beta-depleted transplantation in children. This clonotype appeared many times. Trimming left V 2 bases short and J 1 base short, with 11 bases between. CDR3 length: 15 residues. Germline V CDR1 and CDR2: MGHRA, YSYEKL. A library of TCRbeta sequences, prepared with unique molecular identifiers, was generated. TCRdb redid the calling of the PCR reads with MiXCR, one entry per CDR3 protein. The table has 90,000 to 100,000 distinct CDR3 sequences, over 9% seen once. This clonotype was obtained from a human donor who donated a stem cell graft to a child with inherited bone marrow failure. This sequence joins TRBV4-1 and TRBJ1-1; D is unclear. The source material was PBMCs from the stem cell graft donor, sampled from the stem cell graft. CDR3: CASSQPRTGNTEAFF. Here the CDR3 DNA reads TGCGCCAGCAGCCAACCGAGGACCGGGAACACTGAAGCTTTCTTT.